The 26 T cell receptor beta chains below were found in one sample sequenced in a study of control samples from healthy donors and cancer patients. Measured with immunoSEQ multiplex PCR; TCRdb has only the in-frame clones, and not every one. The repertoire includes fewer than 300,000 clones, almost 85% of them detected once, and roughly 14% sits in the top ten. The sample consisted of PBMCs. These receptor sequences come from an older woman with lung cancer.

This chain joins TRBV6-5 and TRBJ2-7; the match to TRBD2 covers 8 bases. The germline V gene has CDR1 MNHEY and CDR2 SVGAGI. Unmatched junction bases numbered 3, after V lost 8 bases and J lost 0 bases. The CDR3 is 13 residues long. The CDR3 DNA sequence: TGTGCCAGCGCCCTAGCGGGCTCCTACGAGCAGTACTTC. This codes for CASALAGSYEQYF.

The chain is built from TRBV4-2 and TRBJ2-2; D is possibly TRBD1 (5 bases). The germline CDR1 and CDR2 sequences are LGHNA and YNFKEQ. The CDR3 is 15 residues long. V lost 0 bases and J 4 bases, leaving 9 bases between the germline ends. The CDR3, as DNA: TGTGCCAGCAGCCAAGAAGGGGTAGGCACCGGGGAGCTGTTTTTT. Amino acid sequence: CASSQEGVGTGELFF.

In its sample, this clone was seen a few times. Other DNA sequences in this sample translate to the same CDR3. The CDR3 region is CASSPDGTYEQYF. CDR3 coding DNA: TGCGCCAGCAGCCCGGACGGGACCTACGAGCAGTACTTC. This sequence joins TRBV5-1 and TRBJ2-7, with D possibly being TRBD2 (5 bases). Trimming pared 4 bases from V and 2 bases from J, leaving 10 bases between. Germline V lookup: CDR1 SGHRS, CDR2 YFSETQ. The CDR3 has 13 residues.

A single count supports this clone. DNA of the CDR3: TGTGCCAGCAGCCCAGGCAGTAGCGGGAGAGGGTACTTC. This gives the protein CASSPGSSGRGYF. The chain is built from TRBV4-2 and TRBJ2-7; 9 bases align to TRBD2. CDR1 is LGHNA, CDR2 YNFKEQ, per germline. The CDR3 is made up of 13 amino acids. J gave up 12 bases and V 4 bases, and 10 bases lay outside the gene matches.

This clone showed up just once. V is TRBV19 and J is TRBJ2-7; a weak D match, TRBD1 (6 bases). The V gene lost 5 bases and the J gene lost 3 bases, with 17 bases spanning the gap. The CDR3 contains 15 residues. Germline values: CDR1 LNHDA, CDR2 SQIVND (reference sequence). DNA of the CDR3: TGTGCCAGTAGTGTGGACAGCCCTTCGAGCTACGAGCAGTACTTC. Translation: CASSVDSPSSYEQYF.

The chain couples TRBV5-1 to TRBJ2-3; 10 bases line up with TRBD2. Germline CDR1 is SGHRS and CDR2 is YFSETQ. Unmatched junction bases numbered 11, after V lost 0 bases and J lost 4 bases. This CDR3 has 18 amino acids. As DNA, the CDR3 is TGCGCCAGCAGCTTGGGGATCCTCAGCGGGAGGGCCCCAGATACGCAGTATTTT. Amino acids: CASSLGILSGRAPDTQYF.

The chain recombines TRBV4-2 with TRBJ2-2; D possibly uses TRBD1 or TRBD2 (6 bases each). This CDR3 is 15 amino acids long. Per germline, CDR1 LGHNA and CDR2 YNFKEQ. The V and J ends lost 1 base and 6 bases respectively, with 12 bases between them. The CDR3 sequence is CASSQGGADAGELFF. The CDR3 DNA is TGTGCCAGCAGCCAAGGGGGGGCTGACGCCGGGGAGCTGTTTTTT.

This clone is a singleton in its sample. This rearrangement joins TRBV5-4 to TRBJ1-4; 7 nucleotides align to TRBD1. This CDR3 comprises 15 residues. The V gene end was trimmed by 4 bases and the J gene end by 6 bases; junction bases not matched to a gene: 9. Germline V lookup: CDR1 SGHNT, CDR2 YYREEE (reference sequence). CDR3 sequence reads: CASSTATGRDEKLFF. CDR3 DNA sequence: TGTGCCAGCAGCACCGCGACAGGGAGGGATGAAAAACTGTTTTTT. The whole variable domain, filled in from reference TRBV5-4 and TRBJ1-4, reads ETGVTQSPTHLIKTRGQQVTLRCSSQSGHNTVSWYQQALGQGPQFIFQYYREEENGRGNFPPRFSGLQFPNYSSELNVNALELDDSALYLCASSTATGRDEKLFFGSGTQLSVL.

The chain's CDR3 is CAISEGTGSGYTF. The CDR3, as DNA: TGTGCCATCAGTGAAGGGACAGGGAGCGGCTACACCTTC. The chain links TRBV10-3 to TRBJ1-2, with 9 positions matching TRBD1. The junction had 4 bases not matched to a gene; V was cut back by 3 bases and J by 8 bases. Germline CDR1 and CDR2: ENHRY and SYGVKD. The CDR3 is made up of 13 amino acids.

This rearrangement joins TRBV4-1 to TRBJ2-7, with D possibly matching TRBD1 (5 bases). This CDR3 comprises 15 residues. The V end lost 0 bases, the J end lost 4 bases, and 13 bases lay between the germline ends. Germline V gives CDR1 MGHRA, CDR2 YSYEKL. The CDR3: CASSQELSRVYEQYF. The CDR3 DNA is TGCGCCAGCAGCCAAGAGCTAAGCAGGGTATACGAGCAGTACTTC.

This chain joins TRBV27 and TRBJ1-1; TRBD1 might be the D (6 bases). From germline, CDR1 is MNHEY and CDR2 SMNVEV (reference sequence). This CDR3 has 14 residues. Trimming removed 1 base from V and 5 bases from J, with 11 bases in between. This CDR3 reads CASSLLGGGTEAFF. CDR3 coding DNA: TGTGCCAGCAGTTTATTAGGGGGGGGAACTGAAGCTTTCTTT.

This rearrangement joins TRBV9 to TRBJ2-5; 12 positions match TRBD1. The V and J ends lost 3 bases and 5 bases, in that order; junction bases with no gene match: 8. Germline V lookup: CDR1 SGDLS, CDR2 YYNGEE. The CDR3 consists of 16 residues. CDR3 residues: CASSAGTGGVRETQYF. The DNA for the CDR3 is TGTGCCAGCAGCGCCGGGACAGGGGGCGTACGGGAGACCCAGTACTTC.

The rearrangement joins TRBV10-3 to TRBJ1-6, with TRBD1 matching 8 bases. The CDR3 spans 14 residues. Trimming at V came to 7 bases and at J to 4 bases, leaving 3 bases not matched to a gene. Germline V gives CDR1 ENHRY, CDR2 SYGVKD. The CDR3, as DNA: TGTGCCATCAAGGGGACAGGATATAATTCACCCCTCCACTTT. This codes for CAIKGTGYNSPLHF.

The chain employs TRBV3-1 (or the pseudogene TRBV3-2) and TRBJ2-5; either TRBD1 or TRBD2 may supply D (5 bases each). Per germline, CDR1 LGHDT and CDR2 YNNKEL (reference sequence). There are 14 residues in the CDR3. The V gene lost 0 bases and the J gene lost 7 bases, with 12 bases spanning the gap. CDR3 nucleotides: TGTGCCAGCAGCCAAGAAGGGACGGACGGGACCCAGTACTTC. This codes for CASSQEGTDGTQYF.

The CDR3: CASSQAAVNEKLFF. The CDR3 bases are TGTGCCAGCAGTCAGGCCGCCGTTAATGAAAAACTGTTTTTT. This rearrangement joins TRBV27 to TRBJ1-4; D unclear. V lost 5 bases, J lost 4 bases, and 11 bases lay in between. Looked up from germline, CDR1 is MNHEY and CDR2 is SMNVEV (reference sequence). The CDR3 spans 14 residues. Supplemented by reference TRBV27 and TRBJ1-4, the full variable domain reads EAQVTQNPRYLITVTGKKLTVTCSQNMNHEYMSWYRQDPGLGLRQIYYSMNVEVTDKGDVPEGYKVSRKEKRNFPLILESPSPNQTSLYFCASSQAAVNEKLFFGSGTQLSVL.

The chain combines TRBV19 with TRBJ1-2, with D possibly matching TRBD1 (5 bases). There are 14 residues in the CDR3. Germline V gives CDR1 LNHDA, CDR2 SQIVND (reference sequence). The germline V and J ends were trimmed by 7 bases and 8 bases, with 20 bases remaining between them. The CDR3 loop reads CASTPVAREGGYTF. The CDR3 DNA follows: TGTGCCAGTACCCCCGTGGCCAGGGAAGGGGGCTACACCTTC. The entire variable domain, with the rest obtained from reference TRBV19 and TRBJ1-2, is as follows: DGGITQSPKYLFRKEGQNVTLSCEQNLNHDAMYWYRQDPGQGLRLIYYSQIVNDFQKGDIAEGYSVSREKKESFPLTVTSAQKNPTAFYLCASTPVAREGGYTFGSGTRLTVV.

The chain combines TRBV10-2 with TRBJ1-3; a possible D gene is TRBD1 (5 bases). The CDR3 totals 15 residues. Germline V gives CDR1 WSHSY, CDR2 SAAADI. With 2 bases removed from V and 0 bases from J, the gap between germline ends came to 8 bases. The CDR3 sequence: CASSETGISGNTIYF. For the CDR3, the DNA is TGCGCCAGCAGTGAGACAGGCATCTCTGGAAACACCATATATTTT.

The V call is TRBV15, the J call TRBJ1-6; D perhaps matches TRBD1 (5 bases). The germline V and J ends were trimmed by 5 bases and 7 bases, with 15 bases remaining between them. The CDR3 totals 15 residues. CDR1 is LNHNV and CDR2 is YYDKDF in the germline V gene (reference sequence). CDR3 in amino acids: CATSGMTALNSPLHF. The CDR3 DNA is TGTGCCACCAGCGGCATGACAGCCTTGAATTCACCCCTCCACTTT.

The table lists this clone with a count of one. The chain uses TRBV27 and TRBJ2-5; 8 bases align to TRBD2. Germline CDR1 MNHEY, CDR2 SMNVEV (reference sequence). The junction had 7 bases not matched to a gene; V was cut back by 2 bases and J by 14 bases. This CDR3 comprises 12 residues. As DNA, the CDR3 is TGTGCCAGCAGTTTAAGCGGGAGTAACCTCTACTTC. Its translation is CASSLSGSNLYF.

The CDR3 DNA sequence: TGTGCCAGCAGCTTAGCGTTGGCGGCGAACACCGGGGAGCTGTTTTTT. Its protein product is CASSLALAANTGELFF. The J gene is TRBJ2-2, the V gene TRBV7-9; no definite D call. The germline V and J ends were trimmed by 0 bases and 0 bases, with 8 bases remaining between them. This CDR3 is 16 amino acids long. Germline CDR1 SEHNR, CDR2 FQNEAQ (reference sequence).

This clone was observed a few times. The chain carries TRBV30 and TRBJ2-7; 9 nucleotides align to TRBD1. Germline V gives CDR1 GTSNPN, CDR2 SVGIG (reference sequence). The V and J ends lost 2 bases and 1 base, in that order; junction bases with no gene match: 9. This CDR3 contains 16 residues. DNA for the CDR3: TGTGCCTGGAGTAAAGGGACAGGGCGTTTTTCCTACGAGCAGTACTTC. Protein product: CAWSKGTGRFSYEQYF.

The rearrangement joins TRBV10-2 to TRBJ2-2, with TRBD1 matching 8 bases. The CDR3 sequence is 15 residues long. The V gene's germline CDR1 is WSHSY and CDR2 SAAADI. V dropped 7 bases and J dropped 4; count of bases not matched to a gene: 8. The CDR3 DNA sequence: TGCGCCAGCAAGGTAACAGGGGGACTCACCGGGGAGCTGTTTTTT. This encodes CASKVTGGLTGELFF.

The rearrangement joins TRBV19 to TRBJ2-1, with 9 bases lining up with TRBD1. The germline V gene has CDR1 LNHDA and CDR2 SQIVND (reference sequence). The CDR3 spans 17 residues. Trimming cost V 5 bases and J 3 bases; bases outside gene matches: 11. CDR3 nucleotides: TGTGCCAGTAGTTCCCAATCCGGGACAGGGTTCTACAATGAGCAGTTCTTC. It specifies CASSSQSGTGFYNEQFF. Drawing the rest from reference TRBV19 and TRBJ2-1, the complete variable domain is DGGITQSPKYLFRKEGQNVTLSCEQNLNHDAMYWYRQDPGQGLRLIYYSQIVNDFQKGDIAEGYSVSREKKESFPLTVTSAQKNPTAFYLCASSSQSGTGFYNEQFFGPGTRLTVL.

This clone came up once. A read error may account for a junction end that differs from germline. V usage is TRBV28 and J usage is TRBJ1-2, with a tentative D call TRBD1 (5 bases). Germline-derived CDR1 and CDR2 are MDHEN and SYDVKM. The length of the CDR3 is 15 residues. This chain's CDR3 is CASSLWQGWNYGYTF. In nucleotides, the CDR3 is TGTGCCAGCAGTCTATGGCAGGGATGGAACTATGGCTACACCTTC.

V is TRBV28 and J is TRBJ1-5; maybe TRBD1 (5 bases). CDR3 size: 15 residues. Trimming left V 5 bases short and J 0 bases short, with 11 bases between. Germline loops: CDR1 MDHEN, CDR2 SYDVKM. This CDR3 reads CASSPPTASNQPQHF. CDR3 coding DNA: TGTGCCAGCAGTCCACCGACAGCTAGCAATCAGCCCCAGCATTTT. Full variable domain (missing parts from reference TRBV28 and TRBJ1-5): DVKVTQSSRYLVKRTGEKVFLECVQDMDHENMFWYRQDPGLGLRLIYFSYDVKMKEKGDIPEGYSVSREKKERFSLILESASTNQTSMYLCASSPPTASNQPQHFGDGTRLSIL.

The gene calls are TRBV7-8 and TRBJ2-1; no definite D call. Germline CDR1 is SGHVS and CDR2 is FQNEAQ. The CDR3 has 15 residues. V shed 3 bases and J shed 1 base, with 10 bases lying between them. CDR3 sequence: CASSFGSRSYNEQFF. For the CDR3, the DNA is TGTGCCAGCAGCTTTGGCTCGCGGTCCTACAATGAGCAGTTCTTC.